This is a list of T cell receptor beta chains from one sample in a study of T cell repertoires in cytomegalovirus infection. TCRdb passed the reads through MiXCR, listing each CDR3 protein once. The data hold around 740,000 distinct CDR3 sequences, with approximately 40% observed a single time. Sequencing input: PBMCs. The receptor source for this set is a human donor in good health (CMV status not recorded). Some clones in this sample may be carry-over from other donors' samples. Both conserved end residues are part of each CDR3. Size is omitted from some rows. Given values are once, few, many or a class for expanded clones.

v_gene,abundance,CDR3aa
TRBV6-2/TRBV6-3,NA,CASSSPFRTGGYTF
TRBV28,few,CASRIQGASYNEQFF
TRBV12-3/TRBV12-4,NA,CASSLTGANYGYTF
TRBV7-2,many,CASRRVGDRGSHEQYF
TRBV5-1,few,CASSLRSGSQGNEQFF
TRBV5-1,NA,CASSLESGGARETQYF
TRBV11-2,NA,CASSRRPDTGYTF
TRBV28,NA,CASSLKLTSGGYTF
TRBV4-1,NA,CASSQYPKGGQETQYF
TRBV20-1,NA,CSARSRMDNQPQHF
TRBV28,NA,CASSFPFVDSPLHF
TRBV20-1,once,CSAIWGNTIYF
TRBV29-1,NA,CSVEDGWRTQHF
TRBV6-5,NA,CASSYSTGASGGYTF
TRBV7-2,NA,CASSLRTANQPQHF
TRBV14,few,CASSQESAADTQYF
TRBV10-2,few,CASSDPAEQETQYF
TRBV7-8,NA,CASSLALGPSSSSYEQYF
TRBV7-2,once,CASSPHAGTGTTEAFF
TRBV28,few,CASSFLGQVGNQPQHF
TRBV7-6,few,CASSLGRLSGGSNTGELFF
TRBV7-2,many,CASSPSGGPNEQFF
TRBV7-8,many,CASSLASPFGLAGKETQYF
TRBV4-2,NA,CASSQEAAREQYF
TRBV7-8,many,CASSLRPHRRQETQYF
TRBV7-2,NA,CASSLGGGRVSDTQYF
TRBV28,many,CASSSSDSYEQYF
TRBV19,NA,CASSIPGGVNEQFF
TRBV6-5,few,CASSYNAIGTGGTDLYEQYF
TRBV28,NA,CASSLRQGRSTEAFF
TRBV9,NA,CASSVADFTEAFF
TRBV20-1,NA,CSARDLPGDTEAFF
TRBV19,NA,CASSIIGAFDSGANVLTF
TRBV28,few,CASIAQNTEAFF
TRBV15,NA,CATSRGTTTGELFF
TRBV28,many,CASSPSRVPYEQYF
TRBV25-1,NA,CASTKGGSTEAFF
TRBV11-2,NA,CASSSPPTYEQYF
TRBV6-5,NA,CASSSPAGAYTQYF
TRBV28,many,CASSRQGFNEKLFF
TRBV12-3/TRBV12-4,few,CASTEGSPYNEQFF
TRBV28,once,CASSYHGQGTYEQYF
TRBV7-8,NA,CAIKARDRDTYTEAFF
TRBV6-6,NA,CASSLQGAGIGRGEAFF
TRBV7-9,few,CASSPGQGKSQPQHF
TRBV7-2,many,CASSLGGTVHEQYF
TRBV27,NA,CASSFAGEEGYTF
TRBV7-2,few,CASSPWGTTVEKLFF
TRBV2,NA,CASSEGAQGAGQPQHF
TRBV6-6,NA,CASSYSSSGQPQHF
TRBV11-3,NA,CASSLGHAGIGETQYF
TRBV5-6,NA,CASSLGDSFGYGYTF
TRBV3-1,NA,CASSHSSLQFF
TRBV7-9,NA,CASSPFNNQPRHF
TRBV29-1,NA,CSVGGTGGTNEKLFF
TRBV6-6,NA,CASSPRGGDSSYEQYF
TRBV27,NA,CASSPRTGHNYGYTF
TRBV18,NA,CASSRLLGQNTGELFF
TRBV5-8,NA,CASSAGTASNQPQHF
TRBV15,NA,CATSREGSGGEKLFF